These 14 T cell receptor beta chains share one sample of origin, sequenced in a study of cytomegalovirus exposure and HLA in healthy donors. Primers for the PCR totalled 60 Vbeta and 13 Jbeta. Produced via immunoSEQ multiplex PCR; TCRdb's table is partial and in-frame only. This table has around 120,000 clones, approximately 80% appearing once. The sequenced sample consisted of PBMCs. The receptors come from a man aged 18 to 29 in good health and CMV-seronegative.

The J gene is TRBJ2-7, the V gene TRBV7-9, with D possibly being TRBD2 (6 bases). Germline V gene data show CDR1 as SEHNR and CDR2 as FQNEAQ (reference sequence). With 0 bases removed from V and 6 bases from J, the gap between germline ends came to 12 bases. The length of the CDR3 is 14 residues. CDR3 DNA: TGTGCCAGCAGCTTAGCGGGGGGTCCGGGCGAGCAGTACTTC. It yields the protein CASSLAGGPGEQYF.

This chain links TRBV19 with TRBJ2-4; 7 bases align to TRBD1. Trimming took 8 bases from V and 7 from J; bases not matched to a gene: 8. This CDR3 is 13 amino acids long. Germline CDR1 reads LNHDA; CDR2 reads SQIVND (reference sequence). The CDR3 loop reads CASSGQVGNIQYF. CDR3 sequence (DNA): TGTGCCAGTTCCGGACAGGTCGGGAACATTCAGTACTTC.

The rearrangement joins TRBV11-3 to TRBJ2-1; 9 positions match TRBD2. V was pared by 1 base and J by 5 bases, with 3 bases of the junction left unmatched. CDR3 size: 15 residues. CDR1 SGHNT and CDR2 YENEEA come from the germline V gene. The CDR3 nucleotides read TGTGCCAGCAGCTTAGGCGGGGGGGCCCACAATGAGCAGTTCTTC. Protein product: CASSLGGGAHNEQFF.

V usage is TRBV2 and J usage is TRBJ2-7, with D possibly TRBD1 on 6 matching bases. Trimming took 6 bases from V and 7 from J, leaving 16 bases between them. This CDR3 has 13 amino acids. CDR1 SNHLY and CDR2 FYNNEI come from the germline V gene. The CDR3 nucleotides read TGTGCCAGCAGCCGGACAGTTACTGGGGAGCAGTACTTC. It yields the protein CASSRTVTGEQYF.

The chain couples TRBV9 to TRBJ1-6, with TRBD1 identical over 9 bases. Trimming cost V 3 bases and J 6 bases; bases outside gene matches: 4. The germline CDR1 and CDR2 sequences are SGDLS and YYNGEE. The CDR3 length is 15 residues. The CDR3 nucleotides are TGTGCCAGCAGCGAGGGGACAGGGAGTAATTCACCCCTCCACTTT. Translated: CASSEGTGSNSPLHF.

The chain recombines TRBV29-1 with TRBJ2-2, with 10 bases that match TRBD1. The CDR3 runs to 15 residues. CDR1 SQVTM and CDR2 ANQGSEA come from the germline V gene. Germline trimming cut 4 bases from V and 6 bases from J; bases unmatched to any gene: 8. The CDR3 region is CSVGRGQGSPGELFF. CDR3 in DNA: TGCAGCGTTGGAAGGGGACAGGGGTCGCCCGGGGAGCTGTTTTTT.

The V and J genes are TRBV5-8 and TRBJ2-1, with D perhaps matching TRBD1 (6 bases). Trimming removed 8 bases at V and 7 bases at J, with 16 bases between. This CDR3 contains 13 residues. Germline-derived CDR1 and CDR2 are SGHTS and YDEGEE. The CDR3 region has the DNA TGTGCCAGTAACAGGGTCGGTTGGAATGAGCAGTTCTTC. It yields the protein CASNRVGWNEQFF.

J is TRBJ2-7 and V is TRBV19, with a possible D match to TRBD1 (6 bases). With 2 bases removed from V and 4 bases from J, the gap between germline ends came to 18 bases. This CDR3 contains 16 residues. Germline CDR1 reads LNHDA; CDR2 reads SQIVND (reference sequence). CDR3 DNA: TGTGCCAGTAGTATATCCGGGACACGGGCGGATTACGAGCAGTACTTC. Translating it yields CASSISGTRADYEQYF.

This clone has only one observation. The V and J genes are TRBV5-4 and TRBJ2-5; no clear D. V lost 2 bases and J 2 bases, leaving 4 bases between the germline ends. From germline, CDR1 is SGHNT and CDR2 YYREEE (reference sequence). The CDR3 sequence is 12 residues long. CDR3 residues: CASSFSQETQYF. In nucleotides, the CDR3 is TGTGCCAGCAGCTTTAGTCAAGAGACCCAGTACTTC.

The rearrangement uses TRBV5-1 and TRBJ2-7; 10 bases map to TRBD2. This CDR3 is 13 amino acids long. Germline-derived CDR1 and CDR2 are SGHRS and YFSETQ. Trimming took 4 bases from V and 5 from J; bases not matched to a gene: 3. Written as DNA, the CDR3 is TGCGCCAGCAGCCCAGCGGGGGGGCACGAGCAGTACTTC. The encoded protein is CASSPAGGHEQYF.

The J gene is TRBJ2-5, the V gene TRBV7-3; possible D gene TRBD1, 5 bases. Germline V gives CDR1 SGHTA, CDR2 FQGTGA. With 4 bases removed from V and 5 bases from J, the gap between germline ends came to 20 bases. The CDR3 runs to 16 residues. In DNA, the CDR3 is TGTGCCAGCAGCTCTTACGGCAGGGTGGGGTCGGAGACCCAGTACTTC. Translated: CASSSYGRVGSETQYF. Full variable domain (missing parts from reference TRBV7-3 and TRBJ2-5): GAGVSQTPSNKVTEKGKYVELRCDPISGHTALYWYRQSLGQGPEFLIYFQGTGAADDSGLPNDRFFAVRPEGSVSTLKIQRTERGDSAVYLCASSSYGRVGSETQYFGPGTRLLVL.

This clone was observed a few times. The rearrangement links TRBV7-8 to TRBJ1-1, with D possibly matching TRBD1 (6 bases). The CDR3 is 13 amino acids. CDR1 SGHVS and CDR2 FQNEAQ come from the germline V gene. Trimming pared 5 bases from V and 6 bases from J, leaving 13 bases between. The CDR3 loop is CASSQTGRAEAFF. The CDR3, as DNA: TGTGCCAGCAGCCAAACAGGGAGGGCTGAAGCTTTCTTT. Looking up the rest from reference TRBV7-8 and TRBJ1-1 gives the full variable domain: GAGVSQSPRYKVAKRGQDVALRCDPISGHVSLFWYQQALGQGPEFLTYFQNEAQLDKSGLPSDRFFAERPEGSVSTLKIQRTQQEDSAVYLCASSQTGRAEAFFGQGTRLTVV.

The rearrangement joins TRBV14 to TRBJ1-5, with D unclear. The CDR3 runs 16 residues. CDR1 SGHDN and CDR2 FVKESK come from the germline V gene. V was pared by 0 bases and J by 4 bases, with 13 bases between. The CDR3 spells CASSQEGREENQPQHF. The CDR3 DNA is TGTGCCAGCAGCCAAGAGGGAAGGGAGGAAAATCAGCCCCAGCATTTT.

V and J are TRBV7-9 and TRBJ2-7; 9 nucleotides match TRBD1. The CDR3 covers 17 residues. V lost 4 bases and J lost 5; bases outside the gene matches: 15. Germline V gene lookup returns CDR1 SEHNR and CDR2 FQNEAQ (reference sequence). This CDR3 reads CASSSLDRGNRMDEQYF. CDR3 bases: TGTGCCAGCAGCTCCCTGGACAGGGGCAACCGTATGGACGAGCAGTACTTC.